Listed here are 28 T cell receptor beta chains from one sample, sequenced in a study of T cells in localized non-small cell lung cancer (dated by TCRdb to 2018 to 2020). The method behind the library was the immunoSEQ multiplex PCR assay. Drawn from immuneACCESS, this table holds only the in-frame rearrangements with V and J called that TCRdb kept. Clones are partly lost; checked studies trace under half to an unresolved V gene and leave the rest unexplained. Across this sample there are around 78,000 clones, with 88% seen only once. The top ten clones comprise 20% to 25% of the sample. Sample: peripheral blood, taken before any cancer treatment. The receptors were sampled from a woman aged 40 to 75 with stage I squamous cell lung carcinoma.

This chain's CDR3 is CASSPQGGAGYNEQFF. In DNA form, the CDR3 reads TGTGCCAGCAGCCCCCAGGGAGGGGCGGGATACAATGAGCAGTTCTTC. The chain is built from TRBV7-3 and TRBJ2-1, with 7 bases identical to TRBD2. Germline CDR1 is SGHTA and CDR2 is FQGTGA. The V segment lost 5 bases and the J segment 4 bases; nucleotides outside the gene matches: 11. The CDR3 consists of 16 residues. Combining the CDR3 with reference TRBV7-3 and TRBJ2-1 gives the whole variable domain GAGVSQTPSNKVTEKGKYVELRCDPISGHTALYWYRQSLGQGPEFLIYFQGTGAADDSGLPNDRFFAVRPEGSVSTLKIQRTERGDSAVYLCASSPQGGAGYNEQFFGPGTRLTVL.

This clone was picked up one time. This chain links TRBV7-8 with TRBJ2-7; 7 bases map to TRBD1. The CDR3 length is 14 residues. Germline V lookup: CDR1 SGHVS, CDR2 FQNEAQ. The trim removed 1 base at V and 2 bases at J, leaving 2 bases unmatched. Here the CDR3 reads CASSLDRGPYEQYF. CDR3 sequence (DNA): TGTGCCAGCAGCTTAGACAGGGGACCCTACGAGCAGTACTTC.

The chain employs TRBV5-1 and TRBJ2-5, with no clear D. Germline assignment: CDR1 SGHRS and CDR2 YFSETQ. The CDR3 is 13 amino acids. V was clipped by 3 bases and J by 4 bases, with 10 bases between them. CDR3: CASSSRAAETQYF. The CDR3 nucleotides are TGCGCCAGCAGCTCCCGGGCTGCAGAGACCCAGTACTTC.

This clone was recorded once. The chain couples TRBV6-5 to TRBJ2-1; 13 positions agree with TRBD2. There are 14 residues in the CDR3. V gave up 6 bases and J gave up 10 bases; unmatched junction bases: 6. Germline lookup yields CDR1 MNHEY and CDR2 SVGAGI. CDR3 residues: CASRTSGGREEQFF. The CDR3 nucleotides are TGTGCCAGCAGGACTAGCGGGGGGCGGGAAGAGCAGTTCTTC.

This chain links TRBV12-5 with TRBJ1-2; D call uncertain. Germline V CDR1 and CDR2: LGHNT, FRNRAP. V was pared by 4 bases and J by 0 bases, with 9 bases between. The CDR3 spans 14 residues. Here the CDR3 DNA reads TGTGCTAGTGGTTGGGCAGGATCTAACTATGGCTACACCTTC. Protein sequence: CASGWAGSNYGYTF. The full variable domain, in which reference TRBV12-5 and TRBJ1-2 provide the parts outside the CDR3, is DARVTQTPRHKVTEMGQEVTMRCQPILGHNTVFWYRQTMMQGLELLAYFRNRAPLDDSGMPKDRFSAEMPDATLATLKIQPSEPRDSAVYFCASGWAGSNYGYTFGSGTRLTVV.

The rearrangement uses TRBV10-1 and TRBJ1-2, with D unresolved. CDR3 length: 13 amino acids. Trimming stripped 0 bases from V and 4 bases from J, with 6 bases between. Germline CDR1 and CDR2: WNHNN and SYGVQD (reference sequence). The CDR3 region has the DNA TGCGCCAGCAGTGAGTCTAAGGCCTATGGCTACACCTTC. Translating it yields CASSESKAYGYTF.

The rearrangement uses TRBV6-5 and TRBJ1-4, with D possibly TRBD1 on 5 matching bases. CDR1 MNHEY and CDR2 SVGAGI come from the germline V gene. The CDR3 extends over 14 amino acids. V lost 6 bases, J lost 5 bases, and 13 bases lay in between. CDR3 residues: CASRLDSFNEKLFF. The DNA for the CDR3 is TGTGCCAGCAGACTCGACAGCTTCAATGAAAAACTGTTTTTT.

The V and J genes are TRBV19 and TRBJ1-2, with TRBD1 matching over 9 bases. Germline V lookup: CDR1 LNHDA, CDR2 SQIVND (reference sequence). Germline trimming cut 10 bases from V and 4 bases from J; bases unmatched to any gene: 19. CDR3 length equals 17 residues. The CDR3 nucleotides read TGTGCCACCTCCGAAGGAGGAACAGGGGGCTTGTCCTATGGCTACACCTTC. Protein: CATSEGGTGGLSYGYTF.

This clone was seen a single time. This chain joins TRBV28 and TRBJ1-1, with D perhaps matching TRBD1 (5 bases). CDR3 size: 12 residues. Germline V gene lookup returns CDR1 MDHEN and CDR2 SYDVKM. V lost 5 bases, J lost 5 bases, and 9 bases lay in between. Here the CDR3 reads CASSQRTTEAFF. The DNA of the CDR3 is TGTGCCAGCAGTCAACGGACAACTGAAGCTTTCTTT.

This clone is a singleton in its sample. The CDR3 DNA reads as TGTGCCAGCTCTCCGGGGGGACAGAGCAATCAGCCCCAGCATTTT. As protein: CASSPGGQSNQPQHF. This chain joins TRBV18 and TRBJ1-5; 7 bases match TRBD1. The CDR3 is 15 residues long. Germline V lookup: CDR1 KGHSH, CDR2 LQKENI. V shed 6 bases, J shed 1 base, and the junction held 6 bases outside the gene matches.

This sequence joins TRBV5-1 and TRBJ1-6, with D perhaps TRBD1 (6 bases). The CDR3 consists of 13 residues. V lost 7 bases and J lost 10, with 15 bases in between. Germline CDR1 SGHRS, CDR2 YFSETQ. CDR3 amino acids: CASGAGDLSPLHF. The CDR3, as DNA: TGCGCCAGCGGGGCAGGGGATTTGTCACCCCTCCACTTT.

The V call is TRBV6-5, the J call TRBJ1-2, with D hard to call. The ends were cut back, 10 bases at V and 2 bases at J, with 11 bases in the middle. The CDR3 contains 12 residues. The germline CDR1 and CDR2 sequences are MNHEY and SVGAGI. The chain's CDR3 is CATRTENYGYTF. DNA of the CDR3: TGTGCCACCAGGACGGAGAACTATGGCTACACCTTC.

The chain couples TRBV7-9 to TRBJ1-1, with D unclear. From germline, CDR1 is SEHNR and CDR2 FQNEAQ (reference sequence). Trimming cost V 5 bases and J 1 base, with 11 bases left between them. This CDR3 spans 14 amino acids. The CDR3 nucleotides read TGTGCCAGCAGCGACCGGGATTCGAACACTGAAGCTTTCTTT. It is translated as CASSDRDSNTEAFF.

The J gene is TRBJ1-2, the V gene TRBV9; tentatively, D is TRBD1 (5 bases). The CDR3 loop spans 15 amino acids. The germline V gene encodes CDR1 SGDLS and CDR2 YYNGEE. The V end was cut by 3 bases, the J end by 8 bases, with 20 bases between. This CDR3 reads CASSEGLPDKGGYTF. CDR3 sequence (DNA): TGTGCCAGCAGCGAAGGGCTCCCGGACAAGGGGGGCTACACCTTC.

The rearrangement uses TRBV19 and TRBJ2-2, with D perhaps TRBD1 (6 bases). The CDR3 contains 15 residues. V gave up 10 bases and J gave up 0 bases, with 15 bases separating them. Germline V gene sequence: CDR1 LNHDA, CDR2 SQIVND (reference sequence). The CDR3 region has the DNA TGTGCCACTCGAGGGGGTATTACGAACACCGGGGAGCTGTTTTTT. This sequence encodes CATRGGITNTGELFF.

The rearrangement links TRBV5-5 to TRBJ2-3; D is undetermined. The V gene's germline CDR1 is SGHKS and CDR2 YYEKEE (reference sequence). With 0 bases removed from V and 6 bases from J, the gap between germline ends came to 17 bases. The CDR3 is 16 amino acids. CDR3 nucleotide sequence: TGTGCCAGCAGCTTGGGAGACACCTACGCCGGCGATACGCAGTATTTT. It is translated as CASSLGDTYAGDTQYF.

This clone was observed once. The J gene is TRBJ2-5, the V gene TRBV11-2; no clear D. V was shortened by 1 base and J by 5 bases, with 2 bases between the two germline ends. Germline loops: CDR1 SGHAT, CDR2 FQNNGV. This CDR3 is 11 amino acids long. CDR3 region: CASSLAETQYF. For the CDR3, the DNA is TGTGCCAGCAGCTTAGCGGAGACCCAGTACTTC.

CDR3 amino acids: CASTQGRVEQPQHF. The CDR3 DNA follows: TGTGCCAGCACACAGGGGAGGGTAGAGCAGCCCCAGCATTTT. The chain uses TRBV2 and TRBJ1-5, with 7 bases matching TRBD1. This CDR3 region has 14 residues. Trimming cost V 7 bases and J 7 bases; bases outside gene matches: 10. Germline CDR1 SNHLY, CDR2 FYNNEI. The whole variable domain, filled in from reference TRBV2 and TRBJ1-5, reads EPEVTQTPSHQVTQMGQEVILRCVPISNHLYFYWYRQILGQKVEFLVSFYNNEISEKSEIFDDQFSVERPDGSNFTLKIRSTKLEDSAMYFCASTQGRVEQPQHFGDGTRLSIL.

V and J are TRBV29-1 and TRBJ1-1; D gene ambiguous. V lost 6 bases and J lost 5, with 19 bases in between. The CDR3 is 14 residues long. The germline gives CDR1 SQVTM, CDR2 ANQGSEA. The CDR3 region is CSVRSGPLATEAFF. DNA of the CDR3: TGCAGCGTACGATCGGGCCCCCTGGCTACTGAAGCTTTCTTT.

This clone was recorded only once. The chain has TRBV7-3 and TRBJ1-1; D might be TRBD1 (5 bases). In germline, CDR1 is SGHTA, CDR2 FQGTGA. This CDR3 is built from 14 residues. V lost 2 bases to trimming and J lost 1 base, with 8 bases between them. CDR3 sequence: CASSLHGANTEAFF. In DNA, the CDR3 is TGTGCCAGCAGCTTACATGGGGCGAACACTGAAGCTTTCTTT.

The rearrangement links TRBV5-8 to TRBJ2-1, with 8 bases identical to TRBD2. Germline assignment: CDR1 SGHTS and CDR2 YDEGEE. CDR3 size: 17 residues. J was trimmed by 5 bases and V by 4 bases; bases with no gene match: 14. The CDR3 spells CASSTQSWRGDHNEQFF. The CDR3 DNA is TGTGCCAGCAGCACTCAGAGTTGGCGGGGGGACCACAATGAGCAGTTCTTC.

This chain links TRBV9 with TRBJ1-4, with 7 bases aligning to TRBD1. The V gene end was trimmed by 3 bases and the J gene end by 5 bases; junction bases not matched to a gene: 7. Germline loops: CDR1 SGDLS, CDR2 YYNGEE. This CDR3 region has 15 residues. CDR3 in DNA: TGTGCCAGCAGCGGGGTACAGGGGTTGAATGAAAAACTGTTTTTT. Its translation: CASSGVQGLNEKLFF.

This chain uses TRBV4-2 with TRBJ2-7; D is uncertain. The V end lost 1 base, the J end lost 0 bases, and 7 bases lay between the germline ends. There are 14 residues in the CDR3. The V gene's germline CDR1 is LGHNA and CDR2 YNFKEQ. CDR3 amino acids: CASSQVGISYEQYF. The DNA for the CDR3 is TGTGCCAGCAGCCAAGTAGGGATCTCCTACGAGCAGTACTTC.

The V and J genes are TRBV15 and TRBJ1-1; the D gene is possibly TRBD1 (5 bases). This CDR3 has 12 amino acids. Between the trimmed V and J ends, which lost 4 bases and 8 bases, there was a span of 11 bases. Germline loops: CDR1 LNHNV, CDR2 YYDKDF (reference sequence). CDR3 nucleotide sequence: TGTGCCACCAGCACGTCCGGGGGGGAAGCTTTCTTT. It codes for CATSTSGGEAFF. The full variable domain, rest sourced from reference TRBV15 and TRBJ1-1, is DAMVIQNPRYQVTQFGKPVTLSCSQTLNHNVMYWYQQKSSQAPKLLFHYYDKDFNNEADTPDNFQSRRPNTSFCFLDIRSPGLGDTAMYLCATSTSGGEAFFGQGTRLTVV.

The chain recombines TRBV5-4 with TRBJ1-4; 7 bases agree with TRBD1. The length of the CDR3 is 14 residues. In germline, CDR1 is SGHNT, CDR2 YYREEE (reference sequence). The trim removed 7 bases at V and 4 bases at J, leaving 7 bases unmatched. The CDR3 is CASREGADNEKLFF. CDR3 in DNA: TGTGCCAGCCGGGAGGGGGCGGATAATGAAAAACTGTTTTTT. Full variable domain (rest looked up from reference TRBV5-4 and TRBJ1-4): ETGVTQSPTHLIKTRGQQVTLRCSSQSGHNTVSWYQQALGQGPQFIFQYYREEENGRGNFPPRFSGLQFPNYSSELNVNALELDDSALYLCASREGADNEKLFFGSGTQLSVL.

The V and J genes are TRBV29-1 and TRBJ1-1; TRBD1 agrees at 7 bases. V lost 6 bases, J lost 3 bases, and 4 bases stayed unmatched. Germline CDR1 and CDR2: SQVTM and ANQGSEA. The CDR3 runs to 12 residues. The CDR3 loop is CSVGQGDTEAFF. The DNA of the CDR3 is TGCAGCGTGGGCCAGGGGGACACTGAAGCTTTCTTT.

The chain carries TRBV28 and TRBJ2-2; 7 bases line up with TRBD1. After removal of 6 bases from V and 4 bases from J, the junction contained 8 bases not matched to a gene. Germline-derived CDR1 and CDR2 are MDHEN and SYDVKM. This CDR3 has 15 amino acids. The CDR3 nucleotides read TGTGCCAGCAGAAGCCGGACAGGTGTCACCGGGGAGCTGTTTTTT. It specifies CASRSRTGVTGELFF.

V usage is TRBV7-4 and J usage is TRBJ1-3; TRBD1 aligns across 7 bases. CDR1 is SGHVT and CDR2 is SQSDAQ in the germline V gene. The CDR3 extends over 16 amino acids. The J segment lost 6 bases and the V segment lost 4 bases, leaving 12 bases of the junction unmatched. CDR3 loop: CASSCLTGTDLNTIYF. The CDR3 DNA sequence: TGTGCCAGCAGCTGCCTCACCGGGACAGACCTAAACACCATATATTTT.